The sequence of this TCR beta chain was determined in a study of CD8+ T cells in alopecia areata (dated by TCRdb to 2017 to 2018). Describing the broader study: Treated patients were enrolled in an open-label pilot trial of oral tofacitinib, 5 to 10 mg twice daily, for moderate-to-severe alopecia areata. To study T cell clonal expansion in alopecia areata, the researchers applied high-throughput TCRbeta sequencing to both the C3H/HeJ mouse model and human patients. Tofacitinib was given for 6 to 18 months, followed by 6 months of follow-up off drug to assess delayed response and recurrence. On the human side, TCRbeta sequencing was run on scalp tissue and on sorted CD4+ and CD8+ peripheral blood T cells from healthy controls and from alopecia areata patients with either patchy or totalis/universalis disease. Amplification of TCRbeta CDR3 regions was done by immunoSEQ multiplex PCR using 35 Vbeta forward primers and 13 Jbeta reverse primers. Disease severity in treated patients was measured with the SALT score, which quantifies the percentage of affected scalp surface area. Patients on tofacitinib were biopsied at baseline and after 4 and 24 weeks of treatment, and several of the patients also had a later scalp biopsy. RNA came from the PAXgene miRNA kit for fixed scalp, the miRNeasy kit for PBMCs, and the RNeasy kit for mouse skin. Scalp clonality was compared across normal scalp (n=4), patchy alopecia areata scalp (n=8), and alopecia totalis/universalis scalp (n=8). What the research found in general, with its limitations: During tofacitinib treatment, many expanded lesional clones stuck around in both scalp and blood, and this persistence may partly explain why relapse happens after treatment is stopped. Compared with mice, TCR sequences shared between patients were less clear, possibly partly because of HLA diversity across the patient population. Because the treated cohort was small and had just a single nonresponder, larger studies are needed to establish links between baseline CD8+ expansion and response. Unlike mouse skin, which is dominated by gammadelta T cells, normal human skin has resident alphabeta T cells that are also sequenced, and this complicates analysis of the scalp TCR repertoire. Compared with normal scalp, lesional scalp, particularly in alopecia totalis/universalis, had higher clonality and more expanded CD8+ clones, which suggests antigenic drive. With tofacitinib, both scalp clonality and the number of expanded CD8+ clones among the top 100 scalp clones went down significantly.

In this sample, this clone turned up a few times. The antigen it binds to is not known. Per-nucleotide qualities are absent, and no much larger clonotype sits a single base away. Library prep was done by the immunoSEQ multiplex PCR assay. To provide template for TCR sequencing, every sample had RNA extracted and reverse transcribed into cDNA. SuperScript III was used for first-strand cDNA synthesis, primed with a 2:1 mix of oligo-dT and random hexamers. Amplification bias was assessed with a synthetic immune receptor repertoire, and residual bias was removed computationally. As for how the authors treated the data: Raw reads were preprocessed to remove errors, and CDR3 was defined according to IMGT conventions as the region from the conserved cysteine to phenylalanine. To get clonality, Shannon entropy was normalized by log2 of the number of productive unique TCRs and the result was subtracted from 1. CD4 or CD8 identity of scalp clones was inferred by cross-referencing scalp TCRbeta sequences with sorted blood CD4 and CD8 repertoires. The table was pulled from immuneACCESS by TCRdb, which kept in-frame rearrangements only. Such tables lose some clones; where checked, under half of the loss comes from unresolved V genes, and the rest has no known cause. V and J calls and clone size are as listed in that table; D and trimming were resolved from the DNA. Across this sample there are tens of thousands of clones, with over 70% seen only once. The leading ten clones occupy around a sixth of the sample.

The CDR3 measures 15 amino acids from cysteine to phenylalanine. Only CDR3 DNA is held: 45 bases, read in frame from base 1. From the germline V gene (reference sequence), CDR1 is LNHDA and CDR2 is SQIVND. V has 1 base trimmed and J has 10 bases trimmed; junction bases matching no gene number 6. The treatment or condition label of this sample denotes: oral pan-JAK inhibitor, 5-10 mg twice daily. Peripheral blood and lesional scalp punch biopsies were obtained from patients with alopecia areata. PBMCs were separated by density centrifugation and stained for CD3, CD4 and CD8, after which CD4+ and CD8+ T cells were sorted on a FACSAria.

The input for sequencing was CD8+ T cells sorted from blood, taken at approximately week 44, from a patient treated with tofacitinib. The sequence joins TRBV19 to TRBJ2-1; 11 nucleotides in the junction match TRBD2. This sequence was found in a human donor with alopecia areata. DNA sequence: TGTGCCAGTAGTATAGTATCTAGCGGGGGGCGGGAGCAGTTCTTC. It is translated as CASSIVSSGGREQFF.